This entry concerns a single T cell receptor (beta chain). Its specificity is not known. The graft donor-derived T-allo10 cells reportedly recognize host alloantigens, are anergic, and suppress alloantigen-specifically. V lost 3 bases to trimming and J lost 0 bases, with 15 bases between them. The CDR3 sequence is 17 residues long. Per the germline V gene, CDR1 is MGHRA and CDR2 is YSYEKL. The data belong to a study of type 1 regulatory T cells. Overall study context: An in vitro protocol generated T-allo10, a Tr1-enriched, alloantigen-specific CD4 T cell product.

TCRdb re-derived calls from the reads in MiXCR, one entry per CDR3 protein. The sample shows about 68,000 distinct CDR3 sequences, approximately 64% of them seen only once. The sample taken for sequencing was cultured T cells, either the whole culture or a sorted T cell fraction (not recorded which). Subset in this sample: Tr1-enriched cell product generated in vitro against host alloantigens. This TCR was recovered from a human donor in good health. The chain joins TRBV4-1 to TRBJ1-3; tentative D call: TRBD1 (5 bases). The CDR3 reads CASSHLTGAPSGNTIYF. The CDR3 nucleotides read TGCGCCAGCAGCCATCTAACCGGGGCTCCCTCTGGAAACACCATATATTTT.